This note documents a single T cell receptor (beta chain) sequence. Its antigen is not known. Assay: immunoSEQ multiplex PCR; the TCRdb copy retains only in-frame clones and omits some. The repertoire includes about 120,000 clones, 80% to 90% of them detected once, and roughly 1.1% sits in the top ten. This entry comes from a study of T cell responses to AZD1222 COVID-19 vaccine. Study-wide findings and caveats: Baseline serology detected seropositivity in only five to seven AZD1222 recipients.

Germline V lookup: CDR1 SGHRS, CDR2 YFSETQ. Trimming removed 7 bases from V and 4 bases from J; junction bases left unmatched: 7. This CDR3 is built from 13 residues. This chain uses TRBV5-1 with TRBJ2-5; the match to TRBD2 covers 7 bases. The sequencing used peripheral blood, collected on day 0 of AZD1222 vaccination. This TCR derives from an adult in good health. CDR3 sequence (DNA): TGCGCCAGCGGACCGTCTAGCGGAGAGACCCAGTACTTC. This gives the protein CASGPSSGETQYF.